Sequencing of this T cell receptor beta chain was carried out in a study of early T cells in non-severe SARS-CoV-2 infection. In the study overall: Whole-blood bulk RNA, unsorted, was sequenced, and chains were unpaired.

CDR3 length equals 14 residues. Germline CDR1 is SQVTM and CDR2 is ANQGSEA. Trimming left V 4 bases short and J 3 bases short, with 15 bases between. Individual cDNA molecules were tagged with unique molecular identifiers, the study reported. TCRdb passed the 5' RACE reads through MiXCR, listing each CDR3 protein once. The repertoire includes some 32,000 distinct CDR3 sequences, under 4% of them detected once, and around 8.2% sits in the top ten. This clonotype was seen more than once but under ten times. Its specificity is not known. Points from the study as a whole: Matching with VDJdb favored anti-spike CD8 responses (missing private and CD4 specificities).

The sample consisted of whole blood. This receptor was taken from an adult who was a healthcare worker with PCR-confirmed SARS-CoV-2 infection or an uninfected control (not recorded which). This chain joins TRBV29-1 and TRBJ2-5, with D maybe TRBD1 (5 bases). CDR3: CSVVRQTKKETQYF. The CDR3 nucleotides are TGCAGCGTTGTACGACAGACGAAGAAAGAGACCCAGTACTTC.